The rows below give T cell receptor beta chains drawn from one sample of a study of T cells in localized non-small cell lung cancer. This table comes from immunoSEQ multiplex PCR, and its TCRdb copy is limited to in-frame clones, with some not included. Among over a thousand clones listed, more than 25% were seen once. The starting material was normal lung tissue next to the tumor, obtained before any cancer treatment. These receptors originate from a woman between 18 and 55 years old with stage III lung adenocarcinoma. The CDR3 runs from the conserved cysteine through the conserved F or W. The order of the fields is CDR3 protein, J gene, V gene, CDR3 length.

CASSFLTGNDYNEQFF,TRBJ2-1,TRBV11-3,16
CASIGRKDRDTEAFF,TRBJ1-1,TRBV19,15
CASSYPSERRTDTQYF,TRBJ2-3,TRBV6-8,16
CASRAGQPSVYGYTF,TRBJ1-2,TRBV11-3,15
CSALDGHTEAFF,TRBJ1-1,TRBV29-1,12
CASSPVQLTLGHNTEAFF,TRBJ1-1,TRBV18,18
CASSLSGTGGLYGYTF,TRBJ1-2,TRBV11-3,16
CATSRKLTGSGNTIYF,TRBJ1-3,TRBV15,16
CASSQEGQGVFGGETQYF,TRBJ2-5,TRBV4-3,18
CASSPGVGSGANVLTF,TRBJ2-6,TRBV11-3,16
CASSLGRAGVSSGANVLTF,TRBJ2-6,TRBV11-3,19
CATSRESGHNNEQFF,TRBJ2-1,TRBV15,15
CAWSRGGSTGINEQFF,TRBJ2-1,TRBV30,16
CASSYLNPRDQPQHF,TRBJ1-5,TRBV6-8,15
CATGTSDNQPQHF,TRBJ1-5,TRBV12-5,13
CASSRQGNSPLHF,TRBJ1-6,TRBV7-1,13
CAHRLGFEGYTF,TRBJ1-2,TRBV30,12
CASSQVEQSTDEQYF,TRBJ2-7,TRBV4-1,15
CASSQDGNTGELFF,TRBJ2-2,TRBV19,14
CASSSPVSGGRTDTQYF,TRBJ2-3,TRBV11-3,17